This TCR beta chain was sequenced during a study of blood T cells in healthy people across ages. Study results and limitations: Possibly, changes in expanded clonotypes were confounded because donor CMV status was unknown.

On this clonotype itself: Its antigen is as yet unknown.

Trimming removed 6 bases at V and 0 bases at J, with 11 bases between. This CDR3 contains 14 residues. The germline V gene has CDR1 SGHRS and CDR2 YFSETQ. Combining a sample-barcoded 5' primer with a J-beta primer mix, a second PCR ran for about 7 to 12 cycles. From the 5' RACE reads, TCRdb called clonotypes with MiXCR, one entry per CDR3 protein. The sample carries about 680,000 distinct CDR3 sequences, 49% recorded once. The sequence came from a woman between 55 and 75 years old in good health. This chain connects TRBV5-1 to TRBJ2-3; D gene unclear. The sample taken for sequencing was blood. In DNA, the CDR3 is TGCGCCAGCATACAAGACACTAGCACAGATACGCAGTATTTT. It specifies CASIQDTSTDTQYF. The variable domain in full, with the rest retrieved from reference TRBV5-1 and TRBJ2-3, is KAGVTQTPRYLIKTRGQQVTLSCSPISGHRSVSWYQQTPGQGLQFLFEYFSETQRNKGNFPGRFSGRQFSNSRSEMNVSTLELGDSALYLCASIQDTSTDTQYFGPGTRLTVL.